These T cell receptor beta chains were read from a single sample in a study of shared clonotypes between healthy human individuals. Sequencing was performed with immunoSEQ multiplex PCR; in TCRdb, only in-frame clones are kept and a portion is missing. The data show over 400,000 clones, with over 70% seen just once and approximately 12% held by the top ten. The sample consisted of PBMCs. The receptors originated from a woman in her forties in good health. Some clones in this sample may be carry-over from other donors' samples. Both conserved end residues are part of each CDR3. D genes are given only for firm matches. Clone size, where shown, is once, few, many, or a class for clones that have expanded.

j_call cdr3_length v_call d_call clone_size cdr3_nt cdr3_aa
TRBJ1-5 13 TRBV19 . . TGTGCCAGTGCTGGGGGGGGGATTCAGCCCCAGCATTTT CASAGGGIQPQHF
TRBJ2-7 13 TRBV29-1 . . TGCAGCGTTGAAGGGCAGGGAAACTACGAGCAGTACTTC CSVEGQGNYEQYF
TRBJ1-1 14 TRBV7-3 . . TGTGCCAGCAGCATCTCGGGGGGGCAGTCTGAAGCTTTCTTT CASSISGGQSEAFF
TRBJ2-7 14 TRBV18 . once TGTGCCAGCTCACCGAGCGGGCGGTCCTACGAGCAGTACTTC CASSPSGRSYEQYF
TRBJ1-4 17 TRBV18 . . TGTGCCAGCTCACACCCGGGACAACCTTCAACTAATGAAAAACTGTTTTTT CASSHPGQPSTNEKLFF
TRBJ1-3 16 TRBV5-4 TRBD1 . TGTGCCAGCAGCAGGAGACAGGGGGCGGGTGGAAACACCATATATTTT CASSRRQGAGGNTIYF
TRBJ2-3 18 TRBV15 TRBD2 . TGTGCCACCAGCAGAGGAGCGGGAGTGGGTTTGGGGACAGATACGCAGTATTTT CATSRGAGVGLGTDTQYF
TRBJ1-1 14 TRBV5-6 . once TGTGCCAGCAGTCTTTCCGACAGGTACACTGAAGCTTTCTTT CASSLSDRYTEAFF
TRBJ2-2 15 TRBV9 . . TGTGCCAGCAGCGTAGCCATTTCAGGGGCCGGGGAGCTGTTTTTT CASSVAISGAGELFF
TRBJ1-5 14 TRBV15 TRBD1 . TGTGCCACCAGCCCGGGACAGGGGAATCAGCCCCAGCATTTT CATSPGQGNQPQHF
TRBJ2-1 12 TRBV18 . few TGTGCCAGCTCAGAACAGGGATATGAGCAGTTCTTC CASSEQGYEQFF
TRBJ1-2 13 TRBV18 . . TGTGCCAGCTCACCCGGACGTAACTATGGCTACACCTTC CASSPGRNYGYTF
TRBJ2-7 15 TRBV18 TRBD1 . TGTGCCAGCTCACCAGGACAGGGTGAGATGTGGGAGCAGTACTTC CASSPGQGEMWEQYF
TRBJ2-6 15 TRBV6-6 . . TGTGCCAGCAGTTCACACGCGGCTGGGGCCAACGTCCTGACTTTC CASSSHAAGANVLTF
TRBJ2-7 15 TRBV7-6 TRBD2 once TGTGCCAGCAGTTCTAGCGGGATCGGACCCTACGAGCAGTACTTC CASSSSGIGPYEQYF
TRBJ2-1 16 TRBV28 TRBD1 . TGTGCCAGCACCCCCCGGGGACAGGGGGCCTACAATGAGCAGTTCTTC CASTPRGQGAYNEQFF
TRBJ2-7 17 TRBV4-1 TRBD2 . TGCGCCAGCAGCCAAACCGGACTAGCGGGAGGGCGGGTCGAGCAGTACTTC CASSQTGLAGGRVEQYF
TRBJ2-2 16 TRBV7-6 TRBD2 once TGTGCCAGCAGCCAACTAGCGGGACGAGACCCCGGGGAGCTGTTTTTT CASSQLAGRDPGELFF
TRBJ2-2 15 TRBV11-2 . few TGTGCCAGCAGCGACCGGAGGACACGCACCGGGGAGCTGTTTTTT CASSDRRTRTGELFF
TRBJ2-5 15 TRBV6-1 TRBD1 . TGTGCCAGCAGTGAAGGTACGGGCAGGGGGAAGACCCAGTACTTC CASSEGTGRGKTQYF
TRBJ2-1 18 TRBV30 TRBD2 . TGTGCCTGGAGTATCAAGGGGGCTTTTAGCGGGGGTTACAATGAGCAGTTCTTC CAWSIKGAFSGGYNEQFF
TRBJ1-1 12 TRBV30 . many TGTGCCTGGATGGGTGGGAACACTGAAGCTTTCTTT CAWMGGNTEAFF
TRBJ1-2 13 TRBV30 . . TGTGCCTGGGGCAGGGGCCCTAACTATGGCTACACCTTC CAWGRGPNYGYTF
TRBJ2-5 14 TRBV10-1 TRBD1 few TGCGCCAGCAGGCCGGGACAGTTAAAAGAGACCCAGTACTTC CASRPGQLKETQYF
TRBJ1-2 12 TRBV28 . . TGTGCCAGCAGTTCCTTCAGGGATGGCTACACCTTC CASSSFRDGYTF
TRBJ2-7 14 TRBV7-9 TRBD1 . TGTGCCAGCAGCCTAGGACAGGGTATCTACGAGCAGTACTTC CASSLGQGIYEQYF
TRBJ2-3 14 TRBV7-3 TRBD1 . TGTGCCAGCAGCTTACAGGGGGTCGCAGATACGCAGTATTTT CASSLQGVADTQYF
TRBJ2-5 17 TRBV5-6 TRBD2 . TGTGCCAGCAGCTTGGCGGCTAGCGGGGCGTACCAAGAGACCCAGTACTTC CASSLAASGAYQETQYF
TRBJ1-1 13 TRBV30 . few TGTGCCTGGAGTCGAAACAGGGACACTGAAGCTTTCTTT CAWSRNRDTEAFF
TRBJ2-2 12 TRBV2 . many TGTGCCAGCAGAGCCGTTACCGGGGAGCTGTTTTTT CASRAVTGELFF
TRBJ2-1 14 TRBV30 TRBD2 once TGTGCCTCCCGGACTAGCGGGGACTACAATGAGCAGTTCTTC CASRTSGDYNEQFF
TRBJ2-7 16 TRBV5-1 TRBD2 . TGCGCCAGCAGCATTGACGTTGGGGGACTATCATACGAGCAGTACTTC CASSIDVGGLSYEQYF
TRBJ2-7 14 TRBV7-2 . . TGTGCCAGCAGCACGGGACTGTTGCTTTACGAGCAGTACTTC CASSTGLLLYEQYF
TRBJ2-5 15 TRBV6-1 . . TGTGCCAGCAGTGTTGAGGGATTCTTAGGGGAGACCCAGTACTTC CASSVEGFLGETQYF
TRBJ2-1 14 TRBV2 . . TGTGCCAGCAGTGGTCCCAGGGACCGGGCTGAGCAGTTCTTC CASSGPRDRAEQFF
TRBJ1-4 15 TRBV7-9 TRBD1 . TGTGCCAGCAGCTTAGGGACAGGGGCTAATGAAAAACTGTTTTTT CASSLGTGANEKLFF
TRBJ2-1 16 TRBV6-5 . . TGTGCCAGCAGTTACTCCATAGTAGCGGAATACAATGAGCAGTTCTTC CASSYSIVAEYNEQFF
TRBJ2-7 15 TRBV7-8 TRBD2 . TGTGCCAGCAGCCGTCCGACTAGCGGGAGTTCCGAGCAGTACTTC CASSRPTSGSSEQYF
TRBJ2-1 16 TRBV5-1 TRBD1 . TGCGCCAGCAGCACACCGGGACAGGGGCGCACCTATGAGCAGTTCTTC CASSTPGQGRTYEQFF
TRBJ1-2 11 TRBV20-1 . . TGCAGCCCTAATGGACAAGCCTTTTACACCTTC CSPNGQAFYTF
TRBJ2-3 15 TRBV18 . . TGTGCCAGCTCACCACCTACGGTGAGCACAGATACGCAGTATTTT CASSPPTVSTDTQYF
TRBJ2-1 14 TRBV5-1 . . TGCGCCAGCAGCTCTTTCCTAGGGGGTGGAGAGCAGTTCTTC CASSSFLGGGEQFF
TRBJ2-1 20 TRBV9 TRBD2 . TGTGCCAGCAGCGTTCCTGGGGGGAGCCCGGGATTAGCGGGACACAATGAGCAGTTCTTC CASSVPGGSPGLAGHNEQFF
TRBJ2-7 15 TRBV30 . . TGTGCCTGGAGTAAGGACAGCCAGAGCTCCTACGAGCAGTACTTC CAWSKDSQSSYEQYF
TRBJ1-2 14 TRBV7-9 TRBD1 . TGTGCCAGCAGCCGCCGAGAGGGGGCTGATGGCTACACCTTC CASSRREGADGYTF
TRBJ1-5 15 TRBV6-5 . . TGTGCCAGCAGTTACTCGGCCAGTCTGAATCAGCCCCAGCATTTT CASSYSASLNQPQHF
TRBJ1-1 13 TRBV30 . . TGTGCCTGGAGGGGGGCTCTTGACACTGAAGCTTTCTTT CAWRGALDTEAFF
TRBJ1-4 15 TRBV5-1 . . TGCGCCAGCAGCTTGGTCGGGACACGGAATGAAAAACTGTTTTTT CASSLVGTRNEKLFF
TRBJ1-1 13 TRBV29-1 TRBD1 . TGCAGCGTCAGACAGGGACGGAACACTGAAGCTTTCTTT CSVRQGRNTEAFF
TRBJ1-2 14 TRBV7-7 . once TGTGCTAGCAGCTTAGTTAGGGAGGACTATGGCTACACCTTC CASSLVREDYGYTF
TRBJ2-7 12 TRBV7-6 . . TGTGCCAGCAGCGCGACGGGCTACGAGCAGTACTTC CASSATGYEQYF
TRBJ2-1 14 TRBV9 . once TGTGCCAGCAGCGTAGCGACTAGATACAATGAGCAGTTCTTC CASSVATRYNEQFF
TRBJ2-7 13 TRBV15 . . TGTGCCACCAGCAGAGAAAGTGCCATGAGCCGGGTATTC CATSRESAMSRVF
TRBJ2-3 16 TRBV5-1 TRBD2 . TGCGCCAGCAGCCCGACCCCACTAGCGGGAGGAGATACGCAGTATTTT CASSPTPLAGGDTQYF
TRBJ1-2 15 TRBV19 . . TGTGCCAGTAGCCTTTCCAGGGACGGGAATTATGGCTACACCTTC CASSLSRDGNYGYTF
TRBJ2-2 17 TRBV7-6 TRBD2 many TGTGCCAGCAGCCTTCTACTAGCGGGTCCGAACACCGGGGAGCTGTTTTTT CASSLLLAGPNTGELFF
TRBJ2-1 15 TRBV10-3 TRBD2 . TGTGCCACCGGGGAGGGGACTAGCTCCTACAATGAGCAGTTCTTC CATGEGTSSYNEQFF